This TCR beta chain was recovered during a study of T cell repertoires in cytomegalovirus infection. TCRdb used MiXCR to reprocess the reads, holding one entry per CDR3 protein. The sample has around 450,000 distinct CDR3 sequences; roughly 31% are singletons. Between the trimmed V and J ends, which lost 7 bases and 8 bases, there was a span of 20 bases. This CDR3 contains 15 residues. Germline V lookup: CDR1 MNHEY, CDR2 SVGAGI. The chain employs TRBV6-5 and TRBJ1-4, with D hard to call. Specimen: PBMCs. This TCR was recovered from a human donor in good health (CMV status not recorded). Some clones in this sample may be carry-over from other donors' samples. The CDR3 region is CASTQSPGTVEKLFF. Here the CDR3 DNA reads TGTGCCAGCACCCAAAGCCCAGGAACGGTCGAAAAACTGTTTTTT.